This T cell receptor beta chain came from a study of spatial heterogeneity in lung cancer. Study-wide background: Each time, sequencing found more beta-chain sequences than alpha-chain sequences.

TCRdb re-derived calls from the 5' RACE reads in MiXCR, one entry per CDR3 protein. In the table there are 35,000 to 55,000 distinct CDR3 sequences, 22% of which are singletons. The CDR3 totals 17 residues. Germline CDR1 reads SGDLS; CDR2 reads YYNGEE. The V end lost 4 bases, the J end lost 2 bases, and 18 bases lay between the germline ends. Noted time point: blood at routine non-recurrence follow-up after resection. This sequence joins TRBV9 and TRBJ1-4; D perhaps matches TRBD1 (5 bases). The clonotype was recovered from a female donor with early-stage non-small cell lung cancer. Sequencing used PBMCs, obtained at follow-up. The CDR3 DNA reads TGTGCCAGCAGCATAAAGGACCGGGGGATCACTAATGAAAAACTGTTTTTT. This sequence encodes CASSIKDRGITNEKLFF.